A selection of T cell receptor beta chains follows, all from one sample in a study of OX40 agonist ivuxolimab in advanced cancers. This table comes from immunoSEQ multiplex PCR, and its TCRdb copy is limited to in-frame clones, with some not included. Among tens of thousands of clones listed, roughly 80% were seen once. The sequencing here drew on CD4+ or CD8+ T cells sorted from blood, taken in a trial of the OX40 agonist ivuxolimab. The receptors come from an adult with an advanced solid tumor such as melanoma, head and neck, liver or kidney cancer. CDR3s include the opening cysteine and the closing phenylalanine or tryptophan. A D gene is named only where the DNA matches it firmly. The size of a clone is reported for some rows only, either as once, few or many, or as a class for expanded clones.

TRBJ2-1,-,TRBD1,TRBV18,TGTGCCAGCTCACCGGACAGGACCCCCAGCTCCTACAATGAGCAGTTCTTC,CASSPDRTPSSYNEQFF
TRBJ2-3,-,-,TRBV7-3,TGTGCCAGCAGCTCGAGTTCCACAGATACGCAGTATTTT,CASSSSSTDTQYF
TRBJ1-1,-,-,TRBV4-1,TGCGCCAGCAGCCAGACACCCCTCCTAGAAGCTTTCTTT,CASSQTPLLEAFF
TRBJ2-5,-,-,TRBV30,TGTGCCTGGAGTATTGGGGGGGAGACCCAGTACTTC,CAWSIGGETQYF
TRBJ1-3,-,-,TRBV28,TGTGCCAGCAGTTTAATCGACAGAGCTTTTTATGGAAACACCATATATTTT,CASSLIDRAFYGNTIYF
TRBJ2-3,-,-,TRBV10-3,TGTGCCATCAGTGAGTCGCGAGAAGATACGCAGTATTTT,CAISESREDTQYF
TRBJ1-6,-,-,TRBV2,TGTGCCAGCAGTGTACAAGGACAGCTTAATTCACCCCTCCACTTT,CASSVQGQLNSPLHF
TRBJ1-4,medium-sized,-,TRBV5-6,TGTGCCAGCAGCTTCCTCAGGGCCGGTGAAAAACTGTTTTTT,CASSFLRAGEKLFF
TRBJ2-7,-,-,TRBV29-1,TGCAGCGTTGCGAGAGATGGGGACTACGAGCAGTACTTC,CSVARDGDYEQYF
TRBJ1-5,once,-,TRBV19,TGTGCCAGTAGTACACGACAGCCGGGCAGCAATCAGCCCCAGCATTTT,CASSTRQPGSNQPQHF
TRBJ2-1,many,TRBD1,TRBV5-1,TGCGCCAGCAGAAACGAGCCGGGACAGAACTACAATGAGCAGTTCTTC,CASRNEPGQNYNEQFF
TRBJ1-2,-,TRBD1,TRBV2,TGTGCCAGAGATGACAGGGCCAACTATGGCTACACCTTC,CARDDRANYGYTF
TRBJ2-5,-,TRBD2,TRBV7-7,TGTGCCAGCGCCGTCGAGCGGGGAGAGACCCAGTACTTC,CASAVERGETQYF
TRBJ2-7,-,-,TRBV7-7,TGTGCTAGCAGCTCGGTTGACTGGGTGCCCTACGAGCAGTACTTC,CASSSVDWVPYEQYF
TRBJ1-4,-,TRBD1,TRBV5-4,TGTGCCAGCAGCTTACAGGGGGTACGGGAAAAACTGTTTTTT,CASSLQGVREKLFF
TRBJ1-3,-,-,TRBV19,TGTGCCAGTCATGGCTCTGGAAACACCATATATTTT,CASHGSGNTIYF
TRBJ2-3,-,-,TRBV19,TGTGCCAGTAGTATTCATTTAGATACGCAGTATTTT,CASSIHLDTQYF
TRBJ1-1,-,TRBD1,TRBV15,TGTGCCACCAGCAGAGAAGGAGGGGGCGCCGGGAACACTGAAGCTTTCTTT,CATSREGGGAGNTEAFF
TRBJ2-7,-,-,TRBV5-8,TGTGCCAGCAGCCGGAGAGTGAGGGCGGGCAACGAGCAGTACTTC,CASSRRVRAGNEQYF
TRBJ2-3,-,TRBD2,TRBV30,TGTGCCTGGAGGAGGGGACTAGCGGGGGGGCGTTCCGGCACAGATACGCAGTATTTT,CAWRRGLAGGRSGTDTQYF
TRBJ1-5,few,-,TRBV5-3,TGTGCCAGAATAACCCTTTTTATGAGGTCCCAGCATTTT,CARITLFMRSQHF
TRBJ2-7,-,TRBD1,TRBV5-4,TGTGCCAGCAGCCGTACAACAGGGGTCATCTACGAGCAGTACTTC,CASSRTTGVIYEQYF
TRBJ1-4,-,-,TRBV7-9,TGTGCCAGCAGCCTTGCCCGGACGGTCGCAACTAATGAAAAACTGTTTTTT,CASSLARTVATNEKLFF
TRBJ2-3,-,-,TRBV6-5,TGTGCCAGCAGGGCCAGCAGCACAGATACGCAGTATTTT,CASRASSTDTQYF
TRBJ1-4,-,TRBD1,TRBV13,TGTGCCAGCAGCTTAGTGGGACAGGGGAACGAAAAACTGTTTTTT,CASSLVGQGNEKLFF
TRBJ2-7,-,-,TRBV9,TGTGCCAGCAGCGTAGGAGTCGGCGAGCAGTACTTC,CASSVGVGEQYF
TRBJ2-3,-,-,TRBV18,TGTGCCAGCTCACCACCAAGCGGTAGCACAGATACGCAGTATTTT,CASSPPSGSTDTQYF
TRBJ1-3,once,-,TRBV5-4,TGTGCCAGCAGCCCGGGACTTTCTGGAAACACCATATATTTT,CASSPGLSGNTIYF